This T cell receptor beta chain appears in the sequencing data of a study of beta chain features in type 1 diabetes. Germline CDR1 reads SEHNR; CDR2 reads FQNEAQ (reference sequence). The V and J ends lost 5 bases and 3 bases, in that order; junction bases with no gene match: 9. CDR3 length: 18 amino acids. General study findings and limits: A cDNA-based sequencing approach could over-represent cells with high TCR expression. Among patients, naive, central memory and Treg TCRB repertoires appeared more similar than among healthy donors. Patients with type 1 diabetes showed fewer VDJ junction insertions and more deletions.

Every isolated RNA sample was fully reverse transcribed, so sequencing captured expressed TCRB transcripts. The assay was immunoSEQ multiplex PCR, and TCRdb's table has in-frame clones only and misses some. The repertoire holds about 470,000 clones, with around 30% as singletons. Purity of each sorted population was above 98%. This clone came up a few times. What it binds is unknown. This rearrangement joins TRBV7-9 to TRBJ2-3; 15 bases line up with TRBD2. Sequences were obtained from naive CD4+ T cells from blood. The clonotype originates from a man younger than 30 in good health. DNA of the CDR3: TGTGCCAGCAGCGCCGGGACTAGCGGGAGGAAAGGGACAGATACGCAGTATTTT. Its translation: CASSAGTSGRKGTDTQYF.